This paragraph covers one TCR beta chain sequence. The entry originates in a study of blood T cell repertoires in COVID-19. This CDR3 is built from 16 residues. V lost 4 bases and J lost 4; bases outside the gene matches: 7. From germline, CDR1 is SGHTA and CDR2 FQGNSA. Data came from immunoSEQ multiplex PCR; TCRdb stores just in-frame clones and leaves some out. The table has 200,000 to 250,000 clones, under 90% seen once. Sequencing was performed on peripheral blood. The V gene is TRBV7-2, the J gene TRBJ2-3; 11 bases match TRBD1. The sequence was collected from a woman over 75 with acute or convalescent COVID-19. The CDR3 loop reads CASSSPGTGGPDTQYF. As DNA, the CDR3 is TGTGCCAGCAGCTCCCCCGGGACAGGGGGTCCAGATACGCAGTATTTT.